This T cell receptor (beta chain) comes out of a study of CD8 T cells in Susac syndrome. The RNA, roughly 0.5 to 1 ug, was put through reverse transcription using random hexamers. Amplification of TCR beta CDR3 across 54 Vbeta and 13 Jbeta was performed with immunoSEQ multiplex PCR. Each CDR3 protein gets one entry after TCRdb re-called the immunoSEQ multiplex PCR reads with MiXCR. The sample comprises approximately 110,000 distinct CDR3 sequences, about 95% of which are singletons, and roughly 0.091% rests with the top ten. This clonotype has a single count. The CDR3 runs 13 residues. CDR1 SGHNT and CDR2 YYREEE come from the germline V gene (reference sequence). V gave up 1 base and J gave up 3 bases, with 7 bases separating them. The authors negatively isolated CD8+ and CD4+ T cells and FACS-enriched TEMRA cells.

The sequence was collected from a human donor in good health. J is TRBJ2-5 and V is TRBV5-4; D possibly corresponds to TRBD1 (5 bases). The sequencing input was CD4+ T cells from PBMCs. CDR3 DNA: TGTGCCAGCAGCTTGAGCAGGGAAGAGACCCAGTACTTC. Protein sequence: CASSLSREETQYF.